The source of this TCR beta chain is a study of T cells in Graves' hyperthyroidism and ophthalmopathy (dated by TCRdb to the late 2010s). About the full investigation: Peripheral blood was collected at initial diagnosis, before any treatment. Whether ophthalmopathy could be predicted prospectively was tested in an independent validation cohort made up of fewer than 20 hyperthyroidism patients plus 17 patients who later progressed to ophthalmopathy. Once sampling was done, hyperthyroidism patients were given methimazole at a starting dose of 30 mg daily, whereas ophthalmopathy patients were given high-dose intravenous methylprednisolone. TCR V-J signatures able to tell the groups apart were searched for in a discovery cohort of approximately 95 patients, of whom under 45 had Graves' ophthalmopathy and roughly 59 had stable Graves' hyperthyroidism. The approximately 98 discovery patients were randomly divided into training and test sets at a 7:3 ratio. According to the paper, TCR Vbeta CDR3 sequencing was carried out on about 140 peripheral blood samples, which came from fewer than 50 ophthalmopathy, approximately 72 hyperthyroidism and approximately 17 progressor patients. In addition, the study compared T-cell repertoires in thyroid tissue and in blood from about 6 Graves' hyperthyroidism patients.

CDR1 SGDLS and CDR2 YYNGEE were looked up in the germline V gene. The CDR3 has 13 amino acids, counting the end cysteine and phenylalanine. Kept here is only the CDR3 DNA, which spans 39 bases and is read in frame from base 1. Trimming takes 3 bases from V and 4 bases from J, and the germline ends sit 9 bases apart. Graves' hyperthyroidism was defined as stable when no progression to ophthalmopathy occurred over 18 months of follow-up. The hyperthyroidism patients were between 18 and 65 years old and newly diagnosed, with a disease duration of less than 2 months. Exclusion was applied to patients with uncontrolled infections, other autoimmune diseases, pregnancy or lactation. Diagnoses relied on clinical symptoms, serum thyroxine and TRAb, thyroid ultrasound and orbital computed tomography. PBMCs were separated from roughly 10 ml of fresh peripheral blood using Ficoll-Paque density gradient centrifugation. Trizol reagent was used to extract total RNA, and RNA quality was then checked on an Agilent 2100 Bioanalyzer.

TCR beta CDR3 regions were amplified from RNA transcripts. The first round of RT-PCR for the TCR CDR3 was performed with the HTBI primer set and the Qiagen OneStep RT-PCR kit. The libraries were constructed in a second round of multiplex PCR and then size-selected and purified. Sequencing of the libraries was done on an Illumina HiSeq2000 using paired-end 100 bp reads. As for the authors' bioinformatics: SOAPnuke was used to process the raw data, removing reads that contained adapters or uncalled bases, had a mean Phred below 15, or lacked an exact match to the constant primer or identifier. High-quality paired reads were merged using COPE v1.2.5, and each unique nucleotide sequence was defined as a clonotype. MiTCR v1.1 was used to align clonotypes to the IMGT TRBV, TRBD and TRBJ reference segments. Only V-J combinations with frequency above 0.0001, covering 99% to 99.2% of repertoires, were analysed. A TCS score was defined as the ratio of F50 (clonal expansion) to E x V (chaos), with BLOSUM62-based TCRdist applied between CDR3 peptides within each V-J. Welch's t-statistics and random forest reduced fewer than 600 V-J features to under 15, which were used in a naive Bayes classifier (R e1071). The public reads were run again by TCRdb, first through fastp at Q25 and then through MiXCR, and only productive beta chains were kept. All rows with the same CDR3 protein become a single entry with the most common DNA and genes. These V and J calls derive from TCRdb rather than the authors' analysis. This sample comprises under 800,000 distinct CDR3 sequences, 13% to 15% of them detected only once. The ten largest account for 9.5% to 13% of the sample.

On the study overall, not on this receptor specifically: Most expanded thyroid clonotypes (frequency above 0.001) were also detected in blood, a finding suggesting that blood repertoires may reflect thyroid immune responses. In validation, progression to ophthalmopathy was predicted by the model with around 71% sensitivity and just over 72% specificity, a median of approximately 7.1 months before onset. A 13 V-J signature model separated ophthalmopathy from stable hyperthyroidism, with 87.88% sensitivity and just under 84% specificity in cross-validation and 80%/75% in testing. No statistical method was used to set the sample size in advance, and investigators knew the group allocation.

This clonotype appeared a few times. The specificity of this receptor is unknown. It has no much larger one-base neighbor in the sample; base qualities were not kept. The V and J genes are TRBV9 and TRBJ2-3, and perhaps TRBD1 as D gene, on 6 matching bases. This TCR derives from a woman younger than 35 with Graves' hyperthyroidism. Sequencing was carried out using blood. The nucleotide sequence reads TGTGCCAGCAGCGCACAGGGTCCAGATACGCAGTATTTT. Protein translation: CASSAQGPDTQYF.